Following are 3 T cell receptor beta chains from one sample sequenced in a study of naive and memory T cell subsets. Two oligonucleotides, mixed equimolar, formed the beta constant-region primer covering TRBC1 and TRBC2. Four rounds of PCR amplified the ligated cDNA using nested alpha and beta constant-region primers plus SP2. TCRdb fed the UMI-ligation and nested PCR reads into MiXCR, producing one record per CDR3 protein. The sample contains roughly 130,000 distinct CDR3 sequences, roughly 36% of which appear only once. Sequenced: central memory CD4+ T cells from blood. The receptor source for this set is a human donor in good health.

The V call is TRBV3-1, the J call TRBJ2-5; 7 nucleotides line up with TRBD1. CDR1 is LGHDT and CDR2 is YNNKEL in the germline V gene (reference sequence). Losses at the gene ends were 1 base for V and 0 bases for J; bases not matched to a gene: 5. CDR3 length equals 16 residues. The DNA for the CDR3 is TGTGCCAGCAGCCAAGCCGGACAGGTGTACCAAGAGACCCAGTACTTC. Encoded protein: CASSQAGQVYQETQYF.

V gene TRBV3-1 combines with J gene TRBJ1-1; no definite D call. Trimming cost V 1 base and J 7 bases, with 10 bases left between them. The germline V gene has CDR1 LGHDT and CDR2 YNNKEL (reference sequence). This CDR3 comprises 13 residues. CDR3 amino acids: CASSQVWGNEAFF. The CDR3 DNA reads TGTGCCAGCAGCCAAGTTTGGGGAAATGAAGCTTTCTTT.

The V call is TRBV7-2, the J call TRBJ2-7, with 15 bases fitting TRBD2. J was trimmed by 7 bases and V by 3 bases; bases with no gene match: 10. Germline-derived CDR1 and CDR2 are SGHTA and FQGNSA. The CDR3 runs to 17 residues. CDR3 protein: CASSFSGLAGGLGEQYF. Here the CDR3 DNA reads TGTGCCAGCAGCTTTTCTGGACTAGCGGGGGGGTTAGGGGAGCAGTACTTC.